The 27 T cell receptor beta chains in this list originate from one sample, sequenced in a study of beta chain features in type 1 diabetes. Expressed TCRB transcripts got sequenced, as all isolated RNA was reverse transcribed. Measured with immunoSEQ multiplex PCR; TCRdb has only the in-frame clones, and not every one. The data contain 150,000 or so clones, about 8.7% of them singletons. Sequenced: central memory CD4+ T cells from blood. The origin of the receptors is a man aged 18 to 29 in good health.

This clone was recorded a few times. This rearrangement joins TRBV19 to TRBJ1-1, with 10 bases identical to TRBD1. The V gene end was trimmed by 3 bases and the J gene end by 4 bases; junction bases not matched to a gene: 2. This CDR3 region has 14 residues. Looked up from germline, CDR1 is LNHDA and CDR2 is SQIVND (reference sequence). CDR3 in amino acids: CASSIGQGGTEAFF. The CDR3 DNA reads TGTGCCAGTAGTATTGGACAGGGGGGCACTGAAGCTTTCTTT.

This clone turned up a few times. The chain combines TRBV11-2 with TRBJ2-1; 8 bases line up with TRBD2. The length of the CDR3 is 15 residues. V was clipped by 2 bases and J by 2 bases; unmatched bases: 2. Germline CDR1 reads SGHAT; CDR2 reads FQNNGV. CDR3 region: CASSLRGGPYNEQFF. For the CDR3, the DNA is TGTGCCAGCAGCTTACGGGGGGGCCCCTACAATGAGCAGTTCTTC. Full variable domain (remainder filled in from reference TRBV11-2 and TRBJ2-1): EAGVAQSPRYKIIEKRQSVAFWCNPISGHATLYWYQQILGQGPKLLIQFQNNGVVDDSQLPKDRFSAERLKGVDSTLKIQPAKLEDSAVYLCASSLRGGPYNEQFFGPGTRLTVL.

CDR3 DNA: TGCGCCAGCAGCCAAGAGGGTGCCCGAGGTGAAAAACTGTTTTTT. Amino acid sequence: CASSQEGARGEKLFF. J is TRBJ1-4 and V is TRBV4-3; D unclear. With 0 bases removed from V and 7 bases from J, the gap between germline ends came to 12 bases. Germline CDR1 reads LGHNA; CDR2 reads YSLEER. The CDR3 contains 15 residues.

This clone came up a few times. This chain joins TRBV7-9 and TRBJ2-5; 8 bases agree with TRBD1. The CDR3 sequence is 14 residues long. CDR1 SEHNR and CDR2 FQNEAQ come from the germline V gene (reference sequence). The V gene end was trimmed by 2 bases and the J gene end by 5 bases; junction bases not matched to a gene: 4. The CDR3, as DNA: TGTGCCAGCAGCTTACAGGGGGCATCGGAGACCCAGTACTTC. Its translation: CASSLQGASETQYF.

The chain's CDR3 is CASSFSGGAADTQYF. In nucleotides, the CDR3 is TGTGCCAGCAGCTTTAGCGGGGGAGCCGCAGATACGCAGTATTTT. The chain employs TRBV7-2 and TRBJ2-3; 9 positions match TRBD2. V trimming: 3 bases; J trimming: 4 bases; junction bases outside the gene matches: 5. The CDR3 spans 15 residues. CDR1 is SGHTA and CDR2 is FQGNSA in the germline V gene.

DNA of the CDR3: TGTGCCAGCAGCCAACTCAGCGGGGGGGTGTTTTACGAGCAGTACTTC. Protein: CASSQLSGGVFYEQYF. The J gene is TRBJ2-7, the V gene TRBV14; 10 nucleotides line up with TRBD2. There are 16 residues in the CDR3. CDR1 and CDR2 (germline): SGHDN, FVKESK. V was clipped by 2 bases and J by 4 bases; unmatched bases: 8.

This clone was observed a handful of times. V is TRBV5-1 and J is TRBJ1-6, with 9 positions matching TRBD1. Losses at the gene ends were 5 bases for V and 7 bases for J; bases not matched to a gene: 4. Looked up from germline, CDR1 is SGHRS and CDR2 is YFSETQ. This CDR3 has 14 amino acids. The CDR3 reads CASRDDRGNSPLHF. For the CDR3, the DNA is TGCGCCAGCAGGGACGACAGGGGGAATTCACCCCTCCACTTT.

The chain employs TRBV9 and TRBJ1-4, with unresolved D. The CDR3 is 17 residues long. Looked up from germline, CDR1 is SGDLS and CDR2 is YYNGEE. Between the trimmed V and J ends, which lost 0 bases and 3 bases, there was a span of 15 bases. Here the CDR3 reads CASSVGPWQAANEKLFF. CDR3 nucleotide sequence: TGTGCCAGCAGCGTAGGCCCCTGGCAGGCCGCTAATGAAAAACTGTTTTTT.

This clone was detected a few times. The CDR3: CASSESGTGNTGELFF. In DNA, the CDR3 is TGTGCCAGCAGTGAGTCAGGAACAGGGAACACCGGGGAGCTGTTTTTT. V is TRBV2 and J is TRBJ2-2, with a possible D match to TRBD1 (5 bases). Looked up from germline, CDR1 is SNHLY and CDR2 is FYNNEI. The CDR3 is 16 residues long. Trimming left V 3 bases short and J 1 base short, with 12 bases between.

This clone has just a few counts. CDR3 in amino acids: CASSFGAPVTDTQYF. For the CDR3, the DNA is TGTGCCAGCAGCTTTGGGGCGCCGGTCACAGATACGCAGTATTTT. This chain connects TRBV5-6 to TRBJ2-3; D perhaps matches TRBD1 (5 bases). CDR3 size: 15 residues. Trimming pared 2 bases from V and 2 bases from J, leaving 12 bases between. CDR1 and CDR2 (germline): SGHDT, YYEEEE.

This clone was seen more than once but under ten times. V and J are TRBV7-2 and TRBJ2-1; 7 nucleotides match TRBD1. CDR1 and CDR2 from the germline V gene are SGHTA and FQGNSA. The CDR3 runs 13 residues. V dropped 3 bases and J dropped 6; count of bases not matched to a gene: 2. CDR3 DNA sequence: TGTGCCAGCAGCTTTCACAGGGGCAATGAGCAGTTCTTC. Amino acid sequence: CASSFHRGNEQFF.

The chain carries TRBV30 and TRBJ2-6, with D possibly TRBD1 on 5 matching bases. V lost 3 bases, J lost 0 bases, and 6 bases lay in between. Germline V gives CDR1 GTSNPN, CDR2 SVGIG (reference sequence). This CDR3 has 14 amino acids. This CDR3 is CAWRDNSGANVLTF. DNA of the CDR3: TGTGCCTGGAGGGACAACTCTGGGGCCAACGTCCTGACTTTC.

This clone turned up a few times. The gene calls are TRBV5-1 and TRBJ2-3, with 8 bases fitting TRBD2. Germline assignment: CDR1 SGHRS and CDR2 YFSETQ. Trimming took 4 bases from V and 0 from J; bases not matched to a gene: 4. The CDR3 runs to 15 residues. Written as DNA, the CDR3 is TGCGCCAGCAGCCCGGGGGGGGACAGCACAGATACGCAGTATTTT. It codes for CASSPGGDSTDTQYF.

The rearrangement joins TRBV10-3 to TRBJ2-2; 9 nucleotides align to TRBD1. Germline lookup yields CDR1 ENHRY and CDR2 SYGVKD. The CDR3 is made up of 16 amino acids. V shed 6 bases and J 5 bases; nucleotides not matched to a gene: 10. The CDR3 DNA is TGTGCCATCAGGGGACAGGGTAGGAGGGTGACCGGGGAGCTGTTTTTT. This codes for CAIRGQGRRVTGELFF.

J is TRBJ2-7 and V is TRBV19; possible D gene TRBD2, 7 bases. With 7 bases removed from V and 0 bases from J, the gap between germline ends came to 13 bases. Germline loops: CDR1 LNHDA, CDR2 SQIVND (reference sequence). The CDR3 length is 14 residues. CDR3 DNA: TGTGCCAGTACCTTGAGGGGGGGCTCCTACGAGCAGTACTTC. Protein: CASTLRGGSYEQYF.

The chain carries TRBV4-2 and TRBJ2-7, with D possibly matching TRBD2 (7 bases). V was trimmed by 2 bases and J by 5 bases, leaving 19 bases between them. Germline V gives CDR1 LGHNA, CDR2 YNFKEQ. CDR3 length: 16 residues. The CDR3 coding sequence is TGTGCCAGCAGCCAAACGAGGTCGGGGGGCGGAAACGAGCAGTACTTC. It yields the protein CASSQTRSGGGNEQYF.

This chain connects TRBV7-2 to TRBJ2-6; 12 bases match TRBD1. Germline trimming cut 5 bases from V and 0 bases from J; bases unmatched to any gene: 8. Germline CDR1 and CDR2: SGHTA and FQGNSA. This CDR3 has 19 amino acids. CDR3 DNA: TGTGCCAGCAGCAAGAGGGGACAGGGGGCCGGCTCTGGGGCCAACGTCCTGACTTTC. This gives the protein CASSKRGQGAGSGANVLTF.

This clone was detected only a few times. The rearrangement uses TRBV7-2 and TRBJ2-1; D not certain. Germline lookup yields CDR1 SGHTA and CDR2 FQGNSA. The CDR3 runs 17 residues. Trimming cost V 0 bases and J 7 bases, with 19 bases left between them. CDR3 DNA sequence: TGTGCCAGCAGCTTAGCGGCCCTGGGCGAACGGTTGAATGAGCAGTTCTTC. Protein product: CASSLAALGERLNEQFF.

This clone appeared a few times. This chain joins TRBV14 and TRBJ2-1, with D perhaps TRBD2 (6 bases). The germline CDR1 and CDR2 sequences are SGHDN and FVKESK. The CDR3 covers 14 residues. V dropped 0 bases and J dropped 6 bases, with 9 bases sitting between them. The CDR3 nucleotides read TGTGCCAGCAGCCAAGACGGGCGGGGCAATGAGCAGTTCTTC. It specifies CASSQDGRGNEQFF. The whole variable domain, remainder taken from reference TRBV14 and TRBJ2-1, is EAGVTQFPSHSVIEKGQTVTLRCDPISGHDNLYWYRRVMGKEIKFLLHFVKESKQDESGMPNNRFLAERTGGTYSTLKVQPAELEDSGVYFCASSQDGRGNEQFFGPGTRLTVL.

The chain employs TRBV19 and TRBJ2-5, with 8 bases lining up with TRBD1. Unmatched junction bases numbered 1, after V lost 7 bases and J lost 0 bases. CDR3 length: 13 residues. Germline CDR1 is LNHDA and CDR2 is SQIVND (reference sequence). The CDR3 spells CASNRGDQETQYF. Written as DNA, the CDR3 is TGTGCCAGTAACAGGGGGGACCAAGAGACCCAGTACTTC.

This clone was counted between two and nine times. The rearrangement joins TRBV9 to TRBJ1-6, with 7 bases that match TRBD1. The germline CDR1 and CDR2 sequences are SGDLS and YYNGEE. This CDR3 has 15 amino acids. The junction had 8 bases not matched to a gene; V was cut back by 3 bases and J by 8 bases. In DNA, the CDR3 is TGTGCCAGCAGCGCCGGGTGGGACAGCTATTCACCCCTCCACTTT. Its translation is CASSAGWDSYSPLHF.

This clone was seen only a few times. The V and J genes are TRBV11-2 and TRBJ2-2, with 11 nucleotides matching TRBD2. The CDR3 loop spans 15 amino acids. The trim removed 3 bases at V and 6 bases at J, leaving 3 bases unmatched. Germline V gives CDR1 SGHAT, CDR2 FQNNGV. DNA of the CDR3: TGTGCCAGCAGCTTTAGCGGGGGGGCCTCCGGGGAGCTGTTTTTT. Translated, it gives CASSFSGGASGELFF.

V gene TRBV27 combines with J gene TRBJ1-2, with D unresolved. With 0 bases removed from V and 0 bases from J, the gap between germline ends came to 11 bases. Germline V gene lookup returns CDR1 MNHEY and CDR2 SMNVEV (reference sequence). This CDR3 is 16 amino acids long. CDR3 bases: TGTGCCAGCAGTTTATCGTTCCGGGAATCTAACTATGGCTACACCTTC. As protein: CASSLSFRESNYGYTF.

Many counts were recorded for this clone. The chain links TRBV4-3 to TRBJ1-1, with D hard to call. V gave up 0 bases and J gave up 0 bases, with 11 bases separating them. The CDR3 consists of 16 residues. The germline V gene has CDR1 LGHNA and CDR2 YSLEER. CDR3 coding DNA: TGCGCCAGCAGCCAAGAAGCGATGCGACTGAACACTGAAGCTTTCTTT. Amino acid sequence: CASSQEAMRLNTEAFF.

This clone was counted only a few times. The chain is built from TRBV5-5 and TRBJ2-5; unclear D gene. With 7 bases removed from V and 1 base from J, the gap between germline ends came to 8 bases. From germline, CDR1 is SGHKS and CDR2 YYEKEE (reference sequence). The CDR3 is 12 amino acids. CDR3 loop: CASRELQETQYF. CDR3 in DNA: TGTGCCAGCCGAGAACTCCAAGAGACCCAGTACTTC.

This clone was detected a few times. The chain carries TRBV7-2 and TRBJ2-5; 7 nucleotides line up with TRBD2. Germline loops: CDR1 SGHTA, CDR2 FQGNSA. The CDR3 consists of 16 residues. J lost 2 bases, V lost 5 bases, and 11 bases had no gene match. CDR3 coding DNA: TGTGCCAGCAGCACCCGAGGGAGGGCGGCGCAAGAGACCCAGTACTTC. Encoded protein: CASSTRGRAAQETQYF.

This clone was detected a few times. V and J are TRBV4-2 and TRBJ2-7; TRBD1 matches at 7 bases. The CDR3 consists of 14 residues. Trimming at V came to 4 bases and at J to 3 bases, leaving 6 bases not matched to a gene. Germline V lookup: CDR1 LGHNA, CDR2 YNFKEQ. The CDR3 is CASSRGTVDYEQYF. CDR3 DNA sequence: TGTGCCAGCAGCCGAGGGACAGTCGACTACGAGCAGTACTTC.